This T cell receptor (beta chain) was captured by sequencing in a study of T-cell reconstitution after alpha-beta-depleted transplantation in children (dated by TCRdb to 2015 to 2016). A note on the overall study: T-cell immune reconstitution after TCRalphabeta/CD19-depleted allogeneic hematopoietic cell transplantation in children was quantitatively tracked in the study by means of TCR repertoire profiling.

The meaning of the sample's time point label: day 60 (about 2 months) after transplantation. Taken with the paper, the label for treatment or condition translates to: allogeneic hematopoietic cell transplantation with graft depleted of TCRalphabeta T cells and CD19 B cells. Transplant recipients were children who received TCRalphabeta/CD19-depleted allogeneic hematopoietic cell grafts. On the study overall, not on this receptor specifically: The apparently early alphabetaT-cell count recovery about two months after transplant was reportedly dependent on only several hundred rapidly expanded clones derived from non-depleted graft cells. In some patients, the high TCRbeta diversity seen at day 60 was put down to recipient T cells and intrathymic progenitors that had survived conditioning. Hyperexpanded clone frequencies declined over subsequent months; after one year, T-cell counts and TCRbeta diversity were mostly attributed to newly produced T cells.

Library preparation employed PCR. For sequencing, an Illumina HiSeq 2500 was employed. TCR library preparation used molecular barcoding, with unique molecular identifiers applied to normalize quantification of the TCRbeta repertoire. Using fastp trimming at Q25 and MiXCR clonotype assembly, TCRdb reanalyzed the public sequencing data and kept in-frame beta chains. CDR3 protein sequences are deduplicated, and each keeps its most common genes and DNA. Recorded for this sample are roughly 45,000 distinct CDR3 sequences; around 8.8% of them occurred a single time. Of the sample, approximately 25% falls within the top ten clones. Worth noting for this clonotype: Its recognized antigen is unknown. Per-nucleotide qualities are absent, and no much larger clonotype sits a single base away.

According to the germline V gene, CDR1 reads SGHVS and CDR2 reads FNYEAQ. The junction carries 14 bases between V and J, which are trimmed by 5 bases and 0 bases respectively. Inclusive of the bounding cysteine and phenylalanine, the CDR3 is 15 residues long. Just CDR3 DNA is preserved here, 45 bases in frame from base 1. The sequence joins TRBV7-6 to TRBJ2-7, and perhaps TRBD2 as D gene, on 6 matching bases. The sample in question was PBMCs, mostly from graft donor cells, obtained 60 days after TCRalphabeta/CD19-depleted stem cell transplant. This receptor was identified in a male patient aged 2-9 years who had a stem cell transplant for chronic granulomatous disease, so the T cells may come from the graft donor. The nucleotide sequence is TGTGCCAGCAGCCCACGGGCGGGAAGCTCCTACGAGCAGTACTTC. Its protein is CASSPRAGSSYEQYF.